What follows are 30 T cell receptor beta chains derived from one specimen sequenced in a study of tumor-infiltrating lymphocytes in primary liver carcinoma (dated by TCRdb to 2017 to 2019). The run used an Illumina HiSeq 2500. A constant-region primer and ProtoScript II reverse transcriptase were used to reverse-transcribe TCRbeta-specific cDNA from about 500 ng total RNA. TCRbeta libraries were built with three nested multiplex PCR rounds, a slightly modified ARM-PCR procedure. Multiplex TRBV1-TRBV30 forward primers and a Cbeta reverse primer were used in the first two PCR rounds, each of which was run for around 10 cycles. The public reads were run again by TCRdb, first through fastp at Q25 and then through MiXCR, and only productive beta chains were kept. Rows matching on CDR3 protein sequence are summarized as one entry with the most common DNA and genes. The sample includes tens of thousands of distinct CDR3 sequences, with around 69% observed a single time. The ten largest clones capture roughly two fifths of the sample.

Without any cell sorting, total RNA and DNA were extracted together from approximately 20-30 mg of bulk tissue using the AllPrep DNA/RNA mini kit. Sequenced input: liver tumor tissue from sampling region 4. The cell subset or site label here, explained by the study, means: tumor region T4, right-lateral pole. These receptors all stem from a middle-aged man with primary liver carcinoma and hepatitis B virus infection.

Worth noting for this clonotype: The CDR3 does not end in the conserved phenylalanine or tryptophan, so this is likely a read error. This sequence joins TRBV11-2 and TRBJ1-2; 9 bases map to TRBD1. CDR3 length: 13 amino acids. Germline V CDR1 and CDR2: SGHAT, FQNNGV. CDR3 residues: CASSLDRGYCYTS. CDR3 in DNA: TGTGCCAGCAGCTTGGACAGGGGCTATTGCTACACCTCC.

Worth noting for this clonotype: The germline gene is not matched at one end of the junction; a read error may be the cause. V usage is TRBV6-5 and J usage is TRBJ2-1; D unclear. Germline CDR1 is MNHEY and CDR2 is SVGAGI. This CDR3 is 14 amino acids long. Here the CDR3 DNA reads TGTGCCAGTAGCTGCGGAGCCACCTACAATGAGCAGATCTTC. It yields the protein CASSCGATYNEQIF.

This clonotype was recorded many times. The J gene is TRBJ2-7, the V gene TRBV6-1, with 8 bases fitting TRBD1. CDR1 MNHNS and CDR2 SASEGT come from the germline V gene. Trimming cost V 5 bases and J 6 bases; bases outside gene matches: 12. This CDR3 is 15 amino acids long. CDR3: CASSPVTGAPTEQYF. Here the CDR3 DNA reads TGTGCCAGCAGTCCGGTGACAGGGGCCCCGACCGAGCAGTACTTC.

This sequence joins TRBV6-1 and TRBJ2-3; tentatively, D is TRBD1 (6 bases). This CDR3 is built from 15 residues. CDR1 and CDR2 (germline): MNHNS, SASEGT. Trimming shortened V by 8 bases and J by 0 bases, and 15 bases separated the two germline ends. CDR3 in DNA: TGTGCCAGCTCACCCAGGGGCGGGAGCACAGATACGCAGTATTTT. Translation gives CASSPRGGSTDTQYF.

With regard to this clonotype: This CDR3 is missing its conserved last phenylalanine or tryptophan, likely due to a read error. The CDR3 reads CACSLGDRESYEQYL. The DNA for the CDR3 is TGTGCCTGCAGCTTAGGCGACAGGGAGTCCTACGAGCAGTACTTA. The gene calls are TRBV7-8 and TRBJ2-7; TRBD1 aligns across 7 bases. Germline assignment: CDR1 SGHVS and CDR2 FQNEAQ. This CDR3 has 15 amino acids.

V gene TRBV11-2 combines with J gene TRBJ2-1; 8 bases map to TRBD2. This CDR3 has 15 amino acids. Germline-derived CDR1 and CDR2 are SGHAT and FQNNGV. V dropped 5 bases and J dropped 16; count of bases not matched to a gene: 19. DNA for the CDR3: TGTGCCAGCAGCCCCCAGCGGGAGAGATGGGGTGAGCGATTCTTC. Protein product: CASSPQRERWGERFF.

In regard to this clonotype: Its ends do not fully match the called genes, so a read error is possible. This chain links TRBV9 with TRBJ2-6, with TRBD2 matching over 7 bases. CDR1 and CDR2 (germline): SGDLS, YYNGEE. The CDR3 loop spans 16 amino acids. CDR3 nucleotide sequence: TGTACCAGCGGGGAAAGTGGTATCCCTGGGGCCAACGTCCTGACTTTC. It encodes CTSGESGIPGANVLTF.

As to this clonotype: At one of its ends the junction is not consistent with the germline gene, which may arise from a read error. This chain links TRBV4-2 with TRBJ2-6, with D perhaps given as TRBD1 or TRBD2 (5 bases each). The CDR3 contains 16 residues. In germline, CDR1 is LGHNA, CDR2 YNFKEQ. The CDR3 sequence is CASSLDGASGANLLTF. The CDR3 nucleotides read TGTGCCAGCAGCCTCGACGGGGCTTCCGGGGCCAACCTCCTGACTTTC.

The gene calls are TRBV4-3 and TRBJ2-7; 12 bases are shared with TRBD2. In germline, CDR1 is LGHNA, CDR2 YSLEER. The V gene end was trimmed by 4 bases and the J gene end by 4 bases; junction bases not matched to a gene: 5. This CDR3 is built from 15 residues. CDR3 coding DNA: TGCGCCAGCAGCCGGGAGCTAGCGGGAGGGTACGAGCAGTACTTC. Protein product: CASSRELAGGYEQYF.

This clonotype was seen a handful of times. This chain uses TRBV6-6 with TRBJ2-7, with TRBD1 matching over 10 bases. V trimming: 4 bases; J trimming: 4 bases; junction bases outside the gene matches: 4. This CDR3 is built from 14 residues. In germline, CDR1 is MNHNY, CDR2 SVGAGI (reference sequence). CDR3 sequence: CASSSPGQGYEQYF. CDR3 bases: TGTGCCAGCAGTTCACCGGGACAGGGGTACGAGCAGTACTTC.

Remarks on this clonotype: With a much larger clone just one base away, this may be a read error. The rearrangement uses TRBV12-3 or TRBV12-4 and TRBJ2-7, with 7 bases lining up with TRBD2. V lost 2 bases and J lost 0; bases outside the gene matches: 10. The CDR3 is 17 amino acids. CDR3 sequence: CASSLRLAEIHSYEQYF. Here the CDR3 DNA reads TGTGCCAGCAGTTTACGGCTAGCGGAGATCCACTCCTACGAGCAGTACTTC.

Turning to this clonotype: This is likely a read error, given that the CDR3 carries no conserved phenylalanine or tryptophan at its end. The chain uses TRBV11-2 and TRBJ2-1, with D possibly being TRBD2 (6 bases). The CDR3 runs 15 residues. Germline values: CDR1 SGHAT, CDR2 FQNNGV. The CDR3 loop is CASSSGRGAKDEQFY. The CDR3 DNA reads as TGTGCCAGTAGCTCCGGGAGAGGGGCTAAAGATGAGCAGTTCTAC.

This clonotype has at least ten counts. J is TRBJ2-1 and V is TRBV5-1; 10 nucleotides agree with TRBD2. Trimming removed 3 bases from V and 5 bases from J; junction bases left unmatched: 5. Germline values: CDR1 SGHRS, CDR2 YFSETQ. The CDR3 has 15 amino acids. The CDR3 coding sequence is TGCGCCAGCAGCTGGACTAGCGGCAGAGACAATGAGCAGTTCTTC. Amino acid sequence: CASSWTSGRDNEQFF. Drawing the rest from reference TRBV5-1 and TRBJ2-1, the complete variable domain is KAGVTQTPRYLIKTRGQQVTLSCSPISGHRSVSWYQQTPGQGLQFLFEYFSETQRNKGNFPGRFSGRQFSNSRSEMNVSTLELGDSALYLCASSWTSGRDNEQFFGPGTRLTVL.

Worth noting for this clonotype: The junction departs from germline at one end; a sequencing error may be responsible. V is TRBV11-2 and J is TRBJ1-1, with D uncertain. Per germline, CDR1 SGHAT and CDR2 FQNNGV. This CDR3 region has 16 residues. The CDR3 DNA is TGTGCAAGCTGCCGAGGTAGGGCACGGGTCTTCACTGAAGCTGTCTTT. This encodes CASCRGRARVFTEAVF.

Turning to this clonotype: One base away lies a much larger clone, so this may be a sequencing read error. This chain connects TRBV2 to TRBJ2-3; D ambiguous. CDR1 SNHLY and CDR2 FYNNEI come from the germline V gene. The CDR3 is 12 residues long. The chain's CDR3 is CASSSGTATQYF. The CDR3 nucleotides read TGTGCCAGCAGTTCAGGCACAGCTACGCAGTATTTT.

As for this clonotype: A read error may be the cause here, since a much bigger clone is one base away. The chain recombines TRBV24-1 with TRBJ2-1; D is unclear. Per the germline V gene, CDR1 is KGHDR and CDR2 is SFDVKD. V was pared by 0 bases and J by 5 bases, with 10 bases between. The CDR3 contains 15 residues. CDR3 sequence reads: CATSDLAIANNEQFF. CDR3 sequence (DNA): TGTGCCACCAGTGATTTGGCCATAGCCAACAATGAGCAGTTCTTC.

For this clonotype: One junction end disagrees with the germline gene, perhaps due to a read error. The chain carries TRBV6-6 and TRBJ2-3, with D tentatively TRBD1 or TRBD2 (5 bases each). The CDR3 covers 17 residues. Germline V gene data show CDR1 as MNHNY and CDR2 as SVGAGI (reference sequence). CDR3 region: CPSSIRLTGPSTDTQYF. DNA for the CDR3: TGTCCCAGCAGCATTAGACTAACGGGGCCTAGCACAGATACGCAGTATTTT.

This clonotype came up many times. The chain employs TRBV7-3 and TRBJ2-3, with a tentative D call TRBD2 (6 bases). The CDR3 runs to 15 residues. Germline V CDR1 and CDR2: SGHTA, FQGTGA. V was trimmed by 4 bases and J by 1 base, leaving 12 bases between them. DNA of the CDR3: TGTGCCAGCAGCTCCCAAGGAGGGGGCACAGATACGCAGTATTTT. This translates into CASSSQGGGTDTQYF.

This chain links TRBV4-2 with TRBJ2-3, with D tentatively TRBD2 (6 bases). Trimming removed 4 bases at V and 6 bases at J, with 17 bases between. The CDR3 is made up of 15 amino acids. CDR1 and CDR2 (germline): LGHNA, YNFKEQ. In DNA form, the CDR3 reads TGTGCCAGCAGCCCTAAGACGGGACTCGCTGATACGCAGTATTTT. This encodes CASSPKTGLADTQYF.

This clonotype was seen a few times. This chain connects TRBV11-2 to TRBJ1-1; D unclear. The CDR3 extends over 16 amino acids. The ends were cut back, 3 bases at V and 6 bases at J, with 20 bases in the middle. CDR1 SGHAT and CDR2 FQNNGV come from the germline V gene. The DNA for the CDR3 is TGTGCCAGCAGCTTGGATTTGGGCGGAAGAGTCGCTGAAGCTTTCTTT. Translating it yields CASSLDLGGRVAEAFF.

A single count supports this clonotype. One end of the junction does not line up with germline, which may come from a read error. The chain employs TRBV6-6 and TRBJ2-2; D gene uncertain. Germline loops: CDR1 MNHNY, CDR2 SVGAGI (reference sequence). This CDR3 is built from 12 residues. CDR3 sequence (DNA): TGTGCCAGCAATAGGAACACCTGGGAGCTGTTTTTT. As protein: CASNRNTWELFF.

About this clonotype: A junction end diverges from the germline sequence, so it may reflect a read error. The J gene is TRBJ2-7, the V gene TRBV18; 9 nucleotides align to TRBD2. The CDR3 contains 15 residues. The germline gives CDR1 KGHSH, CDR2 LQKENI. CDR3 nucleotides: TGTGTCAGCTCACCACCTACTAGCGGGCCGTACGAGCAGTACTTC. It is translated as CVSSPPTSGPYEQYF.

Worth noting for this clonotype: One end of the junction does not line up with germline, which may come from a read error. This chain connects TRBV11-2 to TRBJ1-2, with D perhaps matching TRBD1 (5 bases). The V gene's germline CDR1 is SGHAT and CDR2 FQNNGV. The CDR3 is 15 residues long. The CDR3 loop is CASSLEGVSGGGYTF. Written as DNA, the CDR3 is TGTGCCAGCAGCTTAGAGGGGGTCAGCGGCGGTGGCTACACTTTC.

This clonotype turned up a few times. The chain's CDR3 is CASRPLNTGELFF. As DNA, the CDR3 is TGTGCCAGCAGACCCCTTAACACCGGGGAGCTGTTTTTT. The V call is TRBV6-2 or TRBV6-3, the J call TRBJ2-2; D is ambiguous. This CDR3 has 13 residues. The germline gives CDR1 MNHEY, CDR2 SVGEGT. Trimming left V 6 bases short and J 2 bases short, with 7 bases between.

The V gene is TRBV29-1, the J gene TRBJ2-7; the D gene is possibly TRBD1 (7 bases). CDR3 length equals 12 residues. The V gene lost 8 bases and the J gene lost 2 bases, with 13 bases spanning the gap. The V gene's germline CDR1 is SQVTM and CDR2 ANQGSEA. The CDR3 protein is CSPRGRTYEQYF. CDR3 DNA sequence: TGCAGCCCCAGGGGGAGGACCTACGAGCAGTACTTC.

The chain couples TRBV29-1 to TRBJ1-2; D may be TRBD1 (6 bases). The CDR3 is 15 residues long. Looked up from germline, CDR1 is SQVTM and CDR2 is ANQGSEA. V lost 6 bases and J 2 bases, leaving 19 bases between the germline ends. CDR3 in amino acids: CSVSGRGAGNYGYTF. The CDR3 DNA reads TGCAGCGTGTCGGGGCGGGGGGCCGGCAACTATGGCTACACCTTC.

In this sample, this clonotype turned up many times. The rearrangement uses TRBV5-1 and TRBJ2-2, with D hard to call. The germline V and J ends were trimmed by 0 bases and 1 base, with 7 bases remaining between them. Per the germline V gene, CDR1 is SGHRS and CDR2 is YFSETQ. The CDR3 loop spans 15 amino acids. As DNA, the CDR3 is TGCGCCAGCAGCTTGGACACCCGGAACACCGGGGAGCTGTTTTTT. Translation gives CASSLDTRNTGELFF.

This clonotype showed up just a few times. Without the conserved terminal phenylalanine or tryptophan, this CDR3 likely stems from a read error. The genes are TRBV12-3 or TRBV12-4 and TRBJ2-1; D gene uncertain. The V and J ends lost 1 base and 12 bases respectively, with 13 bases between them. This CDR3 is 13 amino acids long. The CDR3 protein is CASSLDRRDLQFL. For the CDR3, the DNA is TGTGCCAGCAGTTTAGATCGGCGAGATTTGCAGTTCCTC.

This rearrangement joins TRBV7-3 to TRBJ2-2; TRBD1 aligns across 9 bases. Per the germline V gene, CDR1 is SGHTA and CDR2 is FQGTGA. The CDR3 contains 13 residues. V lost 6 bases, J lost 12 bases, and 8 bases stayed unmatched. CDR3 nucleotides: TGTGCCAGCAGTTCACAGGGGGCTGGGAAGCTGTTTTTT. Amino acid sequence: CASSSQGAGKLFF.

CDR3 sequence reads: CASSFDRDRVDTGELFF. The DNA for the CDR3 is TGTGCCAGCAGCTTTGATCGGGACAGGGTCGACACCGGGGAGCTGTTTTTT. The V gene is TRBV11-2, the J gene TRBJ2-2; 9 bases match TRBD1. Germline lookup yields CDR1 SGHAT and CDR2 FQNNGV. The CDR3 is 17 amino acids. V lost 3 bases and J lost 3; bases outside the gene matches: 8.